This T cell receptor (beta chain) is from a study of cytotoxic CD8 clonotypes in ibrutinib-treated CLL. Study results and caveats: Sampling times differed between sustained-remission and progressing patients.

The repertoire was sequenced with immunoSEQ multiplex PCR; TCRdb's copy has only in-frame clones and lacks some. The profile covers some 200,000 clones, with just over 70% appearing a single time and over 5.5% taken by the ten largest. Trimming took 4 bases from V and 5 from J, leaving 11 bases between them. Germline CDR1 reads SNHLY; CDR2 reads FYNNEI. The CDR3 is 13 amino acids. Comment on this clone: Its antigen remains unidentified.

The source material was PBMCs, sampled after 12 months of ibrutinib treatment. The rearrangement links TRBV2 to TRBJ2-5, with a tentative D call TRBD1 (6 bases). The receptor was derived from a human donor with chronic lymphocytic leukemia. CDR3 nucleotides: TGTGCCAGCAGTGTCTACAGGGTGGAGACCCAGTACTTC. The encoded protein is CASSVYRVETQYF.